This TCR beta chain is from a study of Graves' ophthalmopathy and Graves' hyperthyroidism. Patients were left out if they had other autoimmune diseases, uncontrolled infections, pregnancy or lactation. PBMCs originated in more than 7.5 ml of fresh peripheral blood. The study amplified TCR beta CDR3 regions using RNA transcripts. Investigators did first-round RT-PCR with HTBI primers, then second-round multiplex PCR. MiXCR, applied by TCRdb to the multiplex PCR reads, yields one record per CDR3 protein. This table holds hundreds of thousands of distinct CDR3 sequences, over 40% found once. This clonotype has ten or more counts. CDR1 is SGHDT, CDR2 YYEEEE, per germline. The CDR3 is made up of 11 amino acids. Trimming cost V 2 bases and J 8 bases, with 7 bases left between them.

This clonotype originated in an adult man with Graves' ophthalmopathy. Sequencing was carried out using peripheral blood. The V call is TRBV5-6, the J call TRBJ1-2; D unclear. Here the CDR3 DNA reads TGTGCCAGCAGCTTCGTAAACGGCTACACCTTC. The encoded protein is CASSFVNGYTF.